Shown below are 18 T cell receptor beta chains from a single sample sequenced in a study of beta chain features in type 1 diabetes. No antigen has been identified for these receptors. General study points: Researchers report that Type 1 diabetes patients had moderately but significantly shorter TCRB CDR3s across all four CD4+ subsets.

Sequencing targeted expressed TCRB transcripts, as all isolated RNA had been reverse transcribed. The protocol was immunoSEQ multiplex PCR, while the TCRdb copy is restricted to in-frame clones and leaves out a portion. In the table there are 100,000 to 150,000 clones, around 9% of which are singletons. The sequenced material came from central memory CD4+ T cells from blood. These receptors were collected from a young man with type 1 diabetes.

In its sample, this clone was seen a few times. The rearrangement links TRBV7-9 to TRBJ1-2, with 9 nucleotides matching TRBD1. This CDR3 is built from 12 residues. V lost 5 bases and J lost 8; bases outside the gene matches: 3. Germline V gene sequence: CDR1 SEHNR, CDR2 FQNEAQ (reference sequence). The CDR3 is CASSLGQGGYTF. The CDR3 bases are TGTGCCAGCAGCCTTGGACAGGGGGGCTACACCTTC.

This clone has a handful of counts. The CDR3 is CASSQDWGEDTQYF. CDR3 nucleotide sequence: TGCGCCAGCAGCCAAGATTGGGGAGAAGATACGCAGTATTTT. V gene TRBV4-1 combines with J gene TRBJ2-3, with a possible D match to TRBD2 (5 bases). The germline CDR1 and CDR2 sequences are MGHRA and YSYEKL. This CDR3 contains 14 residues. Trimming removed 0 bases at V and 5 bases at J, with 9 bases between.

This chain joins TRBV7-2 and TRBJ2-7; D is perhaps TRBD1 (6 bases). The CDR3 spans 14 residues. The V end was cut by 5 bases, the J end by 0 bases, with 11 bases between. Per the germline V gene, CDR1 is SGHTA and CDR2 is FQGNSA. The CDR3 reads CASSVDSNSYEQYF. In DNA, the CDR3 is TGTGCCAGCAGCGTGGACAGCAACTCCTACGAGCAGTACTTC.

As for this clone: Other DNA sequences in the sample encode the same CDR3. The CDR3 DNA reads TGTGCCAGCAGTTACTCGAGACAGGGAGACACTGAAGCTTTCTTT. Residues: CASSYSRQGDTEAFF. The chain links TRBV6-5 to TRBJ1-1, with 7 bases fitting TRBD1. After removal of 0 bases from V and 3 bases from J, the junction contained 4 bases not matched to a gene. CDR1 is MNHEY, CDR2 SVGAGI, per germline. The CDR3 sequence is 15 residues long.

The chain links TRBV14 to TRBJ1-2; D is ambiguous. Trimming cost V 0 bases and J 9 bases, with 11 bases left between them. Germline V gene lookup returns CDR1 SGHDN and CDR2 FVKESK. The CDR3 runs to 13 residues. The CDR3, as DNA: TGTGCCAGCAGCCAAGATAGGATGAGGAGCTACACCTTC. It is translated as CASSQDRMRSYTF. The complete variable domain, with remaining parts taken from reference TRBV14 and TRBJ1-2, reads EAGVTQFPSHSVIEKGQTVTLRCDPISGHDNLYWYRRVMGKEIKFLLHFVKESKQDESGMPNNRFLAERTGGTYSTLKVQPAELEDSGVYFCASSQDRMRSYTFGSGTRLTVV.

The rearrangement joins TRBV23-1 to TRBJ2-7, with D possibly being TRBD2 (6 bases). TRBV23-1 is filed as an ORF, its function uncertain. V was pared by 3 bases and J by 3 bases, with 12 bases between. This CDR3 has 14 residues. The CDR3 here is CASSQEGSDYEQYF. Written as DNA, the CDR3 is TGCGCCAGCAGTCAGGAGGGGTCCGACTACGAGCAGTACTTC.

The sample holds a few counts of this clone. The V and J genes are TRBV9 and TRBJ2-7; maybe TRBD2 (6 bases). In germline, CDR1 is SGDLS, CDR2 YYNGEE. V was clipped by 0 bases and J by 3 bases, with 13 bases between them. The CDR3 is made up of 15 amino acids. For the CDR3, the DNA is TGTGCCAGCAGCGTAGGTAGCGGTCGACTCTACGAGCAGTACTTC. Protein product: CASSVGSGRLYEQYF.

This clone was detected a few times. The rearrangement uses TRBV7-2 and TRBJ2-5; D gene uncertain. Germline V lookup: CDR1 SGHTA, CDR2 FQGNSA. V was pared by 4 bases and J by 6 bases, with 15 bases between. There are 14 residues in the CDR3. The CDR3 DNA follows: TGTGCCAGCAGCTCCTCCTCCATACTACAGACCCAGTACTTC. Protein product: CASSSSSILQTQYF. Together with reference TRBV7-2 and TRBJ2-5, the CDR3 gives the full variable domain: GAGVSQSPSNKVTEKGKDVELRCDPISGHTALYWYRQSLGQGLEFLIYFQGNSAPDKSGLPSDRFSAERTGGSVSTLTIQRTQQEDSAVYLCASSSSSILQTQYFGPGTRLLVL.

This clone has only a few counts. The chain is built from TRBV5-4 and TRBJ2-1; unclear D gene. The CDR3 has 15 residues. In germline, CDR1 is SGHNT, CDR2 YYREEE (reference sequence). Trimming removed 0 bases at V and 0 bases at J, with 7 bases between. In DNA form, the CDR3 reads TGTGCCAGCAGCTTGGATTCGAGCTCCTACAATGAGCAGTTCTTC. Its protein is CASSLDSSSYNEQFF.

This clone was seen a few times. This chain uses TRBV6-6 with TRBJ1-2, with 7 bases that match TRBD1. The V gene's germline CDR1 is MNHNY and CDR2 SVGAGI (reference sequence). CDR3 length: 13 residues. With V trimmed by 10 bases and J by 4 bases, 9 bases remained unmatched. The CDR3 loop reads CATLLGQAYGYTF. CDR3 coding DNA: TGTGCCACCCTACTAGGACAGGCCTATGGCTACACCTTC.

This clone was observed a handful of times. This chain uses TRBV29-1 with TRBJ2-3; TRBD2 is a possible D gene (5 bases). The CDR3 has 13 residues. Germline CDR1 SQVTM, CDR2 ANQGSEA. The germline V and J ends were trimmed by 6 bases and 2 bases, with 12 bases remaining between them. The CDR3 spells CSVWTGITDTQYF. The DNA for the CDR3 is TGCAGCGTATGGACGGGAATCACAGATACGCAGTATTTT.

The chain uses TRBV6-5 and TRBJ1-1; 8 bases line up with TRBD1. Germline CDR1 and CDR2: MNHEY and SVGAGI. The CDR3 extends over 15 amino acids. With V trimmed by 0 bases and J by 4 bases, 4 bases remained unmatched. CDR3 DNA: TGTGCCAGCAGTTACTCCCAGGGGGCGGCCACTGAAGCTTTCTTT. Its protein is CASSYSQGAATEAFF.

This clone showed up many times. V usage is TRBV28 and J usage is TRBJ2-4; D uncertain. The CDR3 sequence is 16 residues long. Germline V CDR1 and CDR2: MDHEN, SYDVKM. Deletions cut 5 bases from V and 3 bases from J, with 17 bases between. As DNA, the CDR3 is TGTGCCAGCAGTAAATTACGACTGTCGGACAAAAACATTCAGTACTTC. Translating it yields CASSKLRLSDKNIQYF. Based on the CDR3 plus reference TRBV28 and TRBJ2-4, the full variable domain is DVKVTQSSRYLVKRTGEKVFLECVQDMDHENMFWYRQDPGLGLRLIYFSYDVKMKEKGDIPEGYSVSREKKERFSLILESASTNQTSMYLCASSKLRLSDKNIQYFGAGTRLSVL.

This clone was found a few times. V is TRBV6-5 and J is TRBJ2-7, with a possible D match to TRBD2 (6 bases). Germline V gives CDR1 MNHEY, CDR2 SVGAGI. CDR3 length: 15 amino acids. The V gene lost 3 bases and the J gene lost 2 bases, with 14 bases spanning the gap. The CDR3 is CASSYAGTGAYEQYF. The CDR3 nucleotides are TGTGCCAGCAGTTATGCCGGGACGGGGGCCTACGAGCAGTACTTC.

As for this clone: One end of the junction is discordant with germline, which a read error may explain. The V gene is TRBV6-5, the J gene TRBJ2-7; TRBD1 might be the D (5 bases). The CDR3 is made up of 13 amino acids. In germline, CDR1 is MNHEY, CDR2 SVGAGI. The CDR3 DNA reads as TGTGCCAGCAGTCACTCCAAGGGGATCGAGCAGTACTTC. Translating gives CASSHSKGIEQYF.

This chain connects TRBV18 to TRBJ2-6; possibly TRBD2 for D (6 bases). V gave up 8 bases and J gave up 4 bases, with 21 bases separating them. The CDR3 sequence is 17 residues long. Looked up from germline, CDR1 is KGHSH and CDR2 is LQKENI. CDR3 region: CASTREKASTGANVLTF. In DNA, the CDR3 is TGTGCCAGCACCCGGGAGAAGGCTTCGACGGGGGCCAACGTCCTGACTTTC.

The chain recombines TRBV7-9 with TRBJ2-1, with 11 bases fitting TRBD2. Germline CDR1 and CDR2: SEHNR and FQNEAQ (reference sequence). J was trimmed by 4 bases and V by 4 bases; bases with no gene match: 9. The CDR3 length is 17 residues. The CDR3 protein is CASSSSTSGANYNEQFF. CDR3 in DNA: TGTGCCAGCAGCTCGTCGACTAGCGGGGCCAATTACAATGAGCAGTTCTTC.

The chain carries TRBV6-6 and TRBJ2-3; 7 bases match TRBD1. The CDR3 is 15 residues long. Germline loops: CDR1 MNHNY, CDR2 SVGAGI (reference sequence). V trimming: 3 bases; J trimming: 2 bases; junction bases outside the gene matches: 5. In DNA form, the CDR3 reads TGTGCCAGCAGTTATTCGGGACAGACCACAGATACGCAGTATTTT. Translation: CASSYSGQTTDTQYF.